What follows are 2 T cell receptor beta chains derived from one specimen sequenced in a study of T cells in Graves' hyperthyroidism and ophthalmopathy. The TCR beta CDR3 regions underwent amplification using RNA transcripts as the source. During a first-round RT-PCR of the TCR CDR3, the HTBI primer set was used. One entry per CDR3 protein results from TCRdb running MiXCR on the multiplex PCR reads. The table lists some 770,000 distinct CDR3 sequences, roughly 17% of them singletons, with under 9.5% in the top ten. The specimen sequenced was blood. These receptors all come from a man aged 18 to 35 with Graves' hyperthyroidism.

This clonotype was recorded at least ten times. The genes are TRBV12-3 or TRBV12-4 and TRBJ2-1; D uncertain. Trimming left V 1 base short and J 5 bases short, with 15 bases between. CDR3 size: 16 residues. The CDR3 protein is CASSLEAVGGHNEQFF. Written as DNA, the CDR3 is TGTGCCAGCAGTTTAGAGGCGGTAGGTGGACACAATGAGCAGTTCTTC.

The gene calls are TRBV27 and TRBJ2-3; 7 nucleotides align to TRBD1. The CDR3 runs to 14 residues. V dropped 6 bases and J dropped 2; count of bases not matched to a gene: 5. Germline lookup yields CDR1 MNHEY and CDR2 SMNVEV (reference sequence). CDR3 in amino acids: CASSPGQHTDTQYF. As DNA, the CDR3 is TGTGCCAGCAGCCCGGGACAGCACACAGATACGCAGTATTTT.